The clone carrying this T cell receptor beta chain was detected only a few times. This specimen belongs to a study of T-cell reconstitution after alpha-beta-depleted transplantation in children. Unique molecular identifiers were built into the TCRbeta library. Using its own MiXCR run on the PCR reads, TCRdb lists one record per CDR3 protein. In the table there are about 600,000 distinct CDR3 sequences, about 10% of which are singletons. The CDR3 totals 17 residues. Trimming cost V 1 base and J 4 bases; bases outside gene matches: 3. CDR1 is LGHNA, CDR2 YSLEER, per germline. The gene calls are TRBV4-3 and TRBJ2-2, with 13 positions matching TRBD2. The receptor's source is a human donor who donated a stem cell graft to a child with acute myeloid leukemia. Here the sequenced sample was PBMCs from the stem cell graft donor, taken from the stem cell graft. DNA of the CDR3: TGCGCCAGCAGCCAAGGAGGACTAGCGGGAGCCACCGGGGAGCTGTTTTTT. Its protein is CASSQGGLAGATGELFF.